Listed here are 18 T cell receptor beta chains from one sample, sequenced in a study of T cell changes during pregnancy in multiple sclerosis. Clones were read by immunoSEQ multiplex PCR, and TCRdb kept only the in-frame ones, dropping some. Of about 68,000 clones in the sample, about nine tenths were seen once. The starting material was peripheral blood, obtained in the third trimester of pregnancy. The source of these receptors is a female donor with multiple sclerosis, enrolled in a pregnancy study.

The rearrangement uses TRBV27 and TRBJ1-4; D is unresolved. The CDR3 contains 13 residues. Germline V gene sequence: CDR1 MNHEY, CDR2 SMNVEV (reference sequence). Trimming removed 2 bases at V and 5 bases at J, with 6 bases between. CDR3 amino acids: CASSLRGNEKLFF. CDR3 bases: TGTGCCAGCAGTTTAAGAGGAAATGAAAAACTGTTTTTT.

The chain has TRBV5-1 and TRBJ1-4, with TRBD1 matching 9 bases. The germline V gene encodes CDR1 SGHRS and CDR2 YFSETQ. The V gene end was trimmed by 2 bases and the J gene end by 7 bases; junction bases not matched to a gene: 15. CDR3 length: 18 amino acids. CDR3 sequence reads: CASSLGQGNQARAEKLFF. The CDR3 coding sequence is TGCGCCAGCAGCTTAGGACAGGGGAATCAAGCGAGGGCTGAAAAACTGTTTTTT.

The V call is TRBV5-8, the J call TRBJ2-3; tentative D call: TRBD1 (6 bases). The CDR3 runs to 11 residues. Germline V lookup: CDR1 SGHTS, CDR2 YDEGEE. The V end lost 3 bases, the J end lost 14 bases, and 13 bases lay between the germline ends. DNA of the CDR3: TGTGCCAGCAGCTGGACGGGACAAGGGTATTTT. Amino acids: CASSWTGQGYF.

The chain employs TRBV6-4 and TRBJ2-6; D is ambiguous. Deletions cut 0 bases from V and 0 bases from J, with 3 bases between. Germline V gives CDR1 MRHNA, CDR2 SNTAGT. The CDR3 length is 15 residues. The CDR3, as DNA: TGTGCCAGCAGTGACTCTCTCTCTGGGGCCAACGTCCTGACTTTC. Translated, it gives CASSDSLSGANVLTF.

This chain joins TRBV7-9 and TRBJ1-1, with 7 nucleotides matching TRBD1. Germline CDR1 reads SEHNR; CDR2 reads FQNEAQ (reference sequence). CDR3 length equals 17 residues. Trimming took 2 bases from V and 2 from J; bases not matched to a gene: 11. Here the CDR3 reads CASSLLSYGTVNTEAFF. CDR3 in DNA: TGTGCCAGCAGCTTACTCTCCTATGGGACAGTAAACACTGAAGCTTTCTTT.

V and J are TRBV14 and TRBJ1-1; a weak D match, TRBD1 (5 bases). The germline gives CDR1 SGHDN, CDR2 FVKESK. This CDR3 region has 13 residues. The V gene lost 1 base and the J gene lost 9 bases, with 12 bases spanning the gap. The CDR3 nucleotides are TGTGCCAGCAGCCAAGGGACAAGGCCCCAAGCTTTCTTT. Residues: CASSQGTRPQAFF.

This chain joins TRBV7-9 and TRBJ2-1; weak D call: TRBD1 (5 bases). The germline gives CDR1 SEHNR, CDR2 FQNEAQ (reference sequence). The CDR3 length is 12 residues. Trimming removed 3 bases at V and 7 bases at J, with 7 bases between. Written as DNA, the CDR3 is TGTGCCAGCAGCTTGTCAGGGAATGAGCAGTTCTTC. It is translated as CASSLSGNEQFF. The full variable domain, with the rest looked up from reference TRBV7-9 and TRBJ2-1, is DTGVSQNPRHKITKRGQNVTFRCDPISEHNRLYWYRQTLGQGPEFLTYFQNEAQLEKSRLLSDRFSAERPKGSFSTLEIQRTEQGDSAMYLCASSLSGNEQFFGPGTRLTVL.

The chain combines TRBV27 with TRBJ1-5; TRBD1 matches 7 bases. Germline assignment: CDR1 MNHEY and CDR2 SMNVEV (reference sequence). Germline trimming cut 5 bases from V and 3 bases from J; bases unmatched to any gene: 10. This CDR3 contains 16 residues. CDR3 DNA: TGTGCCAGCAGTAGATCCGGGACAGACATCAATCAGCCCCAGCATTTT. Translating gives CASSRSGTDINQPQHF.

The CDR3 is CASSNRGNTEAFF. CDR3 sequence (DNA): TGCGCCAGCAGTAATCGGGGGAACACTGAAGCTTTCTTT. The chain joins TRBV5-1 to TRBJ1-1, with no clear D. Trimming removed 5 bases at V and 1 base at J, with 9 bases between. The CDR3 covers 13 residues. Germline V gene data show CDR1 as SGHRS and CDR2 as YFSETQ. Complete variable domain (other parts from reference TRBV5-1 and TRBJ1-1): KAGVTQTPRYLIKTRGQQVTLSCSPISGHRSVSWYQQTPGQGLQFLFEYFSETQRNKGNFPGRFSGRQFSNSRSEMNVSTLELGDSALYLCASSNRGNTEAFFGQGTRLTVV.

J is TRBJ2-1 and V is TRBV7-2; 12 bases line up with TRBD2. Germline CDR1 reads SGHTA; CDR2 reads FQGNSA. The V gene end was trimmed by 5 bases and the J gene end by 5 bases; junction bases not matched to a gene: 4. The CDR3 sequence is 15 residues long. The CDR3 region is CASSLRTSGDNEQFF. The CDR3 DNA sequence: TGTGCCAGCAGCCTACGGACTAGCGGGGACAATGAGCAGTTCTTC.

CDR3 in amino acids: CASSSTSGANQETQYF. CDR3 sequence (DNA): TGTGCCAGCAGCTCCACTAGCGGGGCTAACCAAGAGACCCAGTACTTC. The rearrangement uses TRBV7-7 and TRBJ2-5; 10 bases are a match to TRBD2. The ends lost 4 bases at V and 0 bases at J; junction bases unmatched: 5. The CDR3 runs 16 residues. Germline V CDR1 and CDR2: SSHAT, FNYEAQ (reference sequence).

The chain recombines TRBV7-6 with TRBJ1-3; TRBD1 aligns across 8 bases. The CDR3 spans 17 residues. Germline V lookup: CDR1 SGHVS, CDR2 FNYEAQ. With V trimmed by 1 base and J by 1 base, 6 bases remained unmatched. The CDR3, as DNA: TGTGCCAGCAGCTTAGTGGAACGGACAGGGTCTGGAAACACCATATATTTT. This codes for CASSLVERTGSGNTIYF.

This chain links TRBV5-1 with TRBJ2-3; D may be TRBD2 (6 bases). V was trimmed by 2 bases and J by 0 bases, leaving 10 bases between them. The CDR3 covers 15 residues. Germline V gene lookup returns CDR1 SGHRS and CDR2 YFSETQ. This chain's CDR3 is CASSLSSASTDTQYF. In DNA form, the CDR3 reads TGCGCCAGCAGCTTATCTAGCGCTAGCACAGATACGCAGTATTTT.

The sample holds a few counts of this clone. The chain couples TRBV10-1 to TRBJ1-5, with D possibly matching TRBD1 (5 bases). Trimming took off 4 bases at V and 3 bases at J, with 10 bases between the two ends. CDR1 is WNHNN and CDR2 is SYGVQD in the germline V gene (reference sequence). The CDR3 has 14 residues. CDR3 loop: CASSADRYNQPQHF. As DNA, the CDR3 is TGCGCCAGCAGTGCCGACAGATACAATCAGCCCCAGCATTTT.

V is TRBV13 and J is TRBJ2-1; 8 nucleotides match TRBD1. CDR3 length: 17 residues. Germline CDR1 and CDR2: PRHDT and FYEKMQ (reference sequence). V gave up 3 bases and J gave up 6 bases; unmatched junction bases: 13. The CDR3 sequence is CASSFPDREDFINEQFF. The CDR3 DNA sequence: TGTGCCAGCAGCTTCCCGGACAGGGAAGATTTTATCAATGAGCAGTTCTTC.

With regard to this clone: Within the sample, other DNA sequences also encode this same CDR3. J is TRBJ2-5 and V is TRBV18; D gene unclear. The CDR3 has 13 residues. Between the trimmed V and J ends, which lost 2 bases and 5 bases, there was a span of 9 bases. Germline V gives CDR1 KGHSH, CDR2 LQKENI. CDR3 residues: CASSPGPRETQYF. CDR3 nucleotide sequence: TGTGCCAGCTCACCAGGGCCCCGGGAGACCCAGTACTTC.

The chain links TRBV15 to TRBJ1-4; possible D gene TRBD1, 5 bases. The V end was cut by 0 bases, the J end by 7 bases, with 15 bases between. This CDR3 has 16 residues. Germline V lookup: CDR1 LNHNV, CDR2 YYDKDF (reference sequence). The CDR3 nucleotides read TGTGCCACCAGCAGAGATTTCCAGGGCGTGGGTGAAAAACTGTTTTTT. It specifies CATSRDFQGVGEKLFF.

V and J are TRBV5-1 and TRBJ1-3; tentatively, D is TRBD1 (5 bases). This CDR3 region has 14 residues. The germline V gene has CDR1 SGHRS and CDR2 YFSETQ. V lost 5 bases, J lost 0 bases, and 9 bases lay in between. CDR3 sequence: CASRDIGSGNTIYF. CDR3 in DNA: TGCGCCAGCAGGGACATAGGCTCTGGAAACACCATATATTTT.